These 3 T cell receptor beta chains share one sample of origin, sequenced in a study of CD8 T cells in Susac syndrome. Random hexamers were used to reverse transcribe an amount of roughly 0.5 to 1 ug RNA. TCRdb used MiXCR to reprocess the immunoSEQ multiplex PCR reads, holding one entry per CDR3 protein. Among 100,000 to 150,000 distinct CDR3 sequences listed, about 92% were seen once. The sample consisted of CD4+ T cells from PBMCs. These receptors all come from a human donor with multiple sclerosis.

In its sample, this clonotype was seen once. The genes are TRBV19 and TRBJ1-1; a weak D match, TRBD1 (5 bases). With 7 bases removed from V and 5 bases from J, the gap between germline ends came to 17 bases. The CDR3 totals 14 residues. Per the germline V gene, CDR1 is LNHDA and CDR2 is SQIVND (reference sequence). CDR3 sequence: CASNEYGGWTEAFF. CDR3 nucleotide sequence: TGTGCCAGTAACGAATACGGGGGGTGGACTGAAGCTTTCTTT.

The chain has TRBV5-1 and TRBJ1-5; D is uncertain. Trimming took off 0 bases at V and 1 base at J, with 8 bases between the two ends. The germline gives CDR1 SGHRS, CDR2 YFSETQ. This CDR3 has 15 amino acids. DNA for the CDR3: TGCGCCAGCAGCTTGGGCTTATCGAGCAATCAGCCCCAGCATTTT. Protein sequence: CASSLGLSSNQPQHF.

V gene TRBV20-1 combines with J gene TRBJ1-4; D is unclear. Trimming took off 6 bases at V and 8 bases at J, with 7 bases between the two ends. Germline V lookup: CDR1 DFQATT, CDR2 SNEGSKA (reference sequence). This CDR3 is built from 10 residues. The CDR3 loop is CSAREEKLFF. The CDR3 coding sequence is TGCAGTGCGAGGGAAGAAAAACTGTTTTTT.